Listed here are 7 T cell receptor beta chains from one sample, sequenced in a study of blood T cell repertoires in COVID-19. TCRdb's table, derived via immunoSEQ multiplex PCR, lists solely in-frame clones and lacks some. The repertoire includes hundreds of thousands of clones, 85% to 90% of them detected once, and around 1.2% sits in the top ten. Sequenced input: peripheral blood. The receptors come from a man in his 70s with acute or convalescent COVID-19.

As regards this clone: Other DNA sequences in the sample encode the same CDR3. This chain connects TRBV19 to TRBJ2-3, with 9 bases fitting TRBD2. The CDR3 has 15 residues. In germline, CDR1 is LNHDA, CDR2 SQIVND (reference sequence). Trimming at V came to 3 bases and at J to 2 bases, leaving 3 bases not matched to a gene. CDR3 sequence reads: CASSIGGRVTDTQYF. As DNA, the CDR3 is TGTGCCAGTAGTATCGGCGGGAGGGTCACAGATACGCAGTATTTT. The variable domain in full, with the rest retrieved from reference TRBV19 and TRBJ2-3, is DGGITQSPKYLFRKEGQNVTLSCEQNLNHDAMYWYRQDPGQGLRLIYYSQIVNDFQKGDIAEGYSVSREKKESFPLTVTSAQKNPTAFYLCASSIGGRVTDTQYFGPGTRLTVL.

The chain has TRBV7-2 and TRBJ2-7; 8 positions match TRBD2. The V and J ends lost 5 bases and 0 bases, in that order; junction bases with no gene match: 6. The germline V gene has CDR1 SGHTA and CDR2 FQGNSA. The CDR3 spans 15 residues. DNA of the CDR3: TGTGCCAGCAGCCAAGGTAGCGGGAACTCCTACGAGCAGTACTTC. It encodes CASSQGSGNSYEQYF.

The chain couples TRBV28 to TRBJ2-3; perhaps TRBD1 as D (6 bases). This CDR3 has 13 amino acids. Between the trimmed V and J ends, which lost 9 bases and 4 bases, there was a span of 14 bases. The germline gives CDR1 MDHEN, CDR2 SYDVKM. CDR3 in amino acids: CASRRGSSDTQYF. The CDR3 nucleotides read TGTGCCAGTCGTAGGGGGAGTTCAGATACGCAGTATTTT.

This clone was observed a single time. The chain joins TRBV6-2 or TRBV6-3 to TRBJ2-3, with a weak D call TRBD1 (5 bases). Trimming shortened V by 4 bases and J by 14 bases, and 16 bases separated the two germline ends. The CDR3 sequence is 12 residues long. Per germline, CDR1 MNHEY and CDR2 SVGEGT. The chain's CDR3 is CASSLYPGLGYF. The DNA for the CDR3 is TGTGCCAGCAGTTTATACCCAGGGCTGGGGTATTTT.

This clone was detected once. The rearrangement links TRBV7-2 to TRBJ2-2; 8 nucleotides line up with TRBD2. The ends lost 5 bases at V and 3 bases at J; junction bases unmatched: 11. Germline V gene lookup returns CDR1 SGHTA and CDR2 FQGNSA. The CDR3 spans 17 residues. CDR3 bases: TGTGCCAGCAGCCACCGGCGACTAGCGATTGACACCGGGGAGCTGTTTTTT. Translating gives CASSHRRLAIDTGELFF.

The J gene is TRBJ1-1, the V gene TRBV10-3, with 7 bases lining up with TRBD1. This CDR3 region has 12 residues. The V gene's germline CDR1 is ENHRY and CDR2 SYGVKD. Trimming removed 6 bases from V and 5 bases from J; junction bases left unmatched: 3. The CDR3 bases are TGTGCCATCAGGCAGGACAGGACTGAAGCTTTCTTT. Its translation is CAIRQDRTEAFF.

The J gene is TRBJ1-6, the V gene TRBV9; 9 bases fit TRBD1. CDR1 is SGDLS, CDR2 YYNGEE, per germline. The junction had 6 bases not matched to a gene; V was cut back by 4 bases and J by 10 bases. This CDR3 has 14 residues. The CDR3 DNA follows: TGTGCCAGCAGCAAAACAGGGGGCTCGTCACCCCTCCACTTT. Protein: CASSKTGGSSPLHF.